This T cell receptor beta chain came from a study of blood T cells in healthy people across ages (dated by TCRdb to between 2014 and 2017). Describing the broader study: In model experiments, template switching captured about one uniquely barcoded TCR beta cDNA molecule for every two T cells. Using deep sequencing normalized with unique cDNA molecular identifiers, the study measured how TCR beta repertoire diversity changes with age. Four age groups were formed from the donors: young (average 16 years), middle-aged (approximately 39), aged (around 62) and long-lived (around 80). To avoid experimental bias, donors of different ages were randomly spread across the sequencing lanes. For two donors (one aged 18 to 29 and one aged 80 or older), the study analyzed two additional independent replicas of 1 million unique cDNA reads from the same blood draw. What the research found in general, with its limitations: As age increased, observed TCR beta diversity per million T cells dropped in a roughly linear way, and a significant reduction was already evident by age around 41. Compared with the aged group, the long-lived group had more naive CD4+ T cells, fewer expanded clones and increased TCR diversity, suggesting age selection. Estimates of total diversity from one million sequenced T cells were regarded as lower bounds and underestimates. There was a strong correlation between observed TCR beta diversity and the percentage of naive T cells measured by flow cytometry. Because profiling used bulk unsorted PBMCs, naive and antigen-experienced compartments could not be compared conclusively. Because donor CMV infection status was unknown, age-related changes in expanded clonotypes were potentially confounded.

As for this clonotype: Its antigen specificity is not known. No much larger clonotype is one base removed from it; base qualities were not supplied.

Its CDR3 holds 13 amino acids, cysteine through phenylalanine. CDR3 DNA is the only sequence kept; it has 39 bases, read in frame from the first base. The germline V gene sets CDR1 to KGHSH and CDR2 to LQKENI. Donors were about 36 systemically healthy Caucasian individuals from Russia aged 6 to 90 years. Around 9.8 milliliters of peripheral blood were collected from each donor into EDTA-treated Vacutainer tubes. Ficoll-Paque density-gradient centrifugation was used to isolate PBMCs, with at least 6.5 million obtained per sample. Trizol reagent was used to extract total RNA from the PBMCs, yielding at least 6 micrograms per sample. For every donor, flow cytometry on a PBMC aliquot measured the percentage of naive CD45RAhigh/CD27high T cells. Library preparation employed 5' RACE. TCRdb lists the instrument as Illumina HiSeq 2500. A second PCR of roughly 6 to 12 cycles was run with a J-beta primer mix and a sample-barcoded 5' primer. A template-switch 5' adaptor carrying 12 random nucleotides introduced a unique molecular identifier onto each TCR beta cDNA molecule. Each sample yielded at least 3 million CDR3-containing paired-end reads. The Mint cDNA synthesis kit, primed by a TRBC-specific oligonucleotide, was used to synthesize first-strand cDNA from all RNA. Following uracil-DNA glycosylase treatment, a first 18-cycle PCR with universal primers M1SS and BC2_uni_R was performed on all cDNA. In the original analysis: For normalization, 1 million high-quality reads, each with a distinct molecular identifier, were randomly selected from each sample. Reads sharing molecular identifiers were discarded rather than binned into consensus sequences. MiTCR, set to a Q25 quality threshold and the strictest error-elimination algorithm, was used for CDR3 identification, clonotype clustering and error correction. A nonparametric unseen species model with Euler transformation was used to estimate a lower bound on total TCR beta diversity. TCRdb reanalyzed the raw reads on its own, using fastp at Q25 for trimming and MiXCR for clone calling, and kept in-frame beta chains. Identical CDR3 protein sequences are pooled into one entry, listed with their most common genes and DNA. The V and J calls follow TCRdb's processing rather than the paper's. This sample has roughly 2 million distinct CDR3 sequences in its table, and around half of those were observed once. Around 2.1% of the sample belongs to the ten largest clones.

Source material: blood. The chain couples TRBV18 to TRBJ2-5; there is no confident call for the D gene. The end of the DNA is better explained by TRBJ2-7, so the J call may be wrong. This receptor was obtained from a woman between 40 and 50 years old in good health. The DNA sequence is TGTGCCAGCTCACCGACGGCGATTAACGAGCAGTACTTC. This sequence encodes CASSPTAINEQYF.